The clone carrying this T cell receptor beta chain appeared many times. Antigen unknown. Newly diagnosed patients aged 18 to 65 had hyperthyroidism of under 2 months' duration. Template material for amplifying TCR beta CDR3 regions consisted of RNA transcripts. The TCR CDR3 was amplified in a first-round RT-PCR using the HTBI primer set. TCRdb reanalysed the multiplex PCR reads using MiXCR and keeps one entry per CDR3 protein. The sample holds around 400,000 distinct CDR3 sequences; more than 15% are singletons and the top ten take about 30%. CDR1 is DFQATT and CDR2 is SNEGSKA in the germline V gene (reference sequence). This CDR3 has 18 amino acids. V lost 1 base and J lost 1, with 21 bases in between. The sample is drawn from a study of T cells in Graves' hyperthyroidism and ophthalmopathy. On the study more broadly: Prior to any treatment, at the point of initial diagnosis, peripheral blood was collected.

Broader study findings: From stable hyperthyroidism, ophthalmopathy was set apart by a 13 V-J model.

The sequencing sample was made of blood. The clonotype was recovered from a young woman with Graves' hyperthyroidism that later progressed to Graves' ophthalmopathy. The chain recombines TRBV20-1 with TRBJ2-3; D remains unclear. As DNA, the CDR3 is TGCAGTGCTAGAGGCTCTTTCGGGTTCACCCATCGCACAGATACGCAGTATTTT. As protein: CSARGSFGFTHRTDTQYF.